This TCR beta chain was sequenced in a study of cytomegalovirus exposure and HLA in healthy donors. General study results and limits: Later analysis showed most CMV-associated TCR beta chains appearing HLA-restricted.

Among the donors, all were healthy bone marrow donors. The CDR3 loop spans 16 amino acids. V was cut by 1 base and J by 7 bases, with 19 bases left in between. Germline values: CDR1 SGHTA, CDR2 FQGNSA. Comments on this clone: Antigen specificity is unknown.

With 60 Vbeta and 13 Jbeta primers, the PCR was carried out. Some clones are missing from TCRdb's copy, which holds only in-frame ones; the method was immunoSEQ multiplex PCR. Counted here are around 150,000 clones, about 80% occurring once; the ten biggest clones make up about 1.6%. This TCR was recovered from a girl aged 5-17 years in good health and CMV-seropositive. The rearrangement links TRBV7-2 to TRBJ1-2; the D is unclear. The sequenced material came from PBMCs. The CDR3 region has the DNA TGTGCCAGCAGCTTAGTGATGGTAGGAGCGGGGTCTGGCTACACCTTC. As protein: CASSLVMVGAGSGYTF. Full variable domain (outside the CDR3, taken from reference TRBV7-2 and TRBJ1-2): GAGVSQSPSNKVTEKGKDVELRCDPISGHTALYWYRQSLGQGLEFLIYFQGNSAPDKSGLPSDRFSAERTGGSVSTLTIQRTQQEDSAVYLCASSLVMVGAGSGYTFGSGTRLTVV.